Listed below are T cell receptor beta chains from one sample, sequenced in a study of blood T cell repertoires in COVID-19. Sequenced by immunoSEQ multiplex PCR; TCRdb stores in-frame clones only, minus some. The sample includes 200,000 to 250,000 clones, 83% of them seen just once. Sequencing used PBMCs or T cells enriched from blood (not recorded which). The receptor source for this set is a woman in her 40s who had been exposed to COVID-19. The CDR3 runs from the conserved cysteine through the conserved F or W. A D gene is named only where the DNA matches it firmly. The size field is filled for only some rows; it gives once, few, many or a size class.

D | size | J | V | DNA | CDR3
TRBD2 | NA | TRBJ2-3 | TRBV11-2 | TGTGCCAGCAGCTTAGATTCGGCGGGGGGGGACACAGATACGCAGTATTTT | CASSLDSAGGDTDTQYF
NA | NA | TRBJ1-3 | TRBV7-3 | TGTGCCAGCAGCTTGGAGGGTACATCTGGAAACACCATATATTTT | CASSLEGTSGNTIYF
TRBD1 | NA | TRBJ2-6 | TRBV7-2 | TGTGCCAGCAGCGCCAGGACAGGGGCTGGGGCCAACGTCCTGACTTTC | CASSARTGAGANVLTF
NA | NA | TRBJ1-2 | TRBV19 | TGTGCCAGTAGTATCCCGGGGGGGGATCACTATGGCTACACCTTC | CASSIPGGDHYGYTF
TRBD1 | NA | TRBJ2-1 | TRBV9 | TGTGCCAGCAGCGTAGTTGGGGACAGTATATACAATGAGCAGTTCTTC | CASSVVGDSIYNEQFF
TRBD1 | NA | TRBJ1-6 | TRBV4-1 | TGCGCCAGCAGCCTCAAGGGCGGGACAGGGGAGTCCTATAATTCACCCCTCCACTTT | CASSLKGGTGESYNSPLHF
NA | NA | TRBJ2-7 | TRBV7-2 | TGTGCCAGCAGCTTATTCTGGCAGGCAACCTACGAGCAGTACTTC | CASSLFWQATYEQYF
TRBD2 | NA | TRBJ2-7 | TRBV4-2 | TGTGCCAGCAGCCAAGGGGAGGCGCGGGGGGGCTACGAGCAGTACTTC | CASSQGEARGGYEQYF
NA | NA | TRBJ1-1 | TRBV7-3 | TGTGCCAGCAGCTTAACGTCCGGGGTTGAAGCTTTCTTT | CASSLTSGVEAFF
NA | NA | TRBJ2-5 | TRBV5-1 | TGCGCCAGCAGCCGAACGACAGGTTACCAAGAGACCCAGTACTTC | CASSRTTGYQETQYF
NA | once | TRBJ1-2 | TRBV6-5 | TGTGCCAGCAACATAAACTATGGCTACACCTTC | CASNINYGYTF
NA | NA | TRBJ1-5 | TRBV5-1 | TGCGCCAGCAGCTCTACGGGGTCTAAAAATCAGCCCCAGCATTTT | CASSSTGSKNQPQHF
TRBD1 | once | TRBJ1-1 | TRBV5-1 | TGCGCCAGCAGCTCCGGACAGGGGGCGCCCGGGTACACTGAAGCTTTCTTT | CASSSGQGAPGYTEAFF
TRBD1 | NA | TRBJ1-5 | TRBV7-9 | TGTGCCAGCAGCTTGGGGGACAGGGGTTTGAGTCAGCCCCAGCATTTT | CASSLGDRGLSQPQHF
NA | few | TRBJ1-5 | TRBV19 | TGTGCCAGTAGTATCTGGGGCCGGAGGGATCAGCCCCAGCATTTT | CASSIWGRRDQPQHF
NA | NA | TRBJ2-5 | TRBV6-5 | TGTGCCAGCAGCCTCAGGGTCCAAGAGACCCAGTACTTC | CASSLRVQETQYF
NA | NA | TRBJ2-7 | TRBV6-5 | TGTGCCAGCAGTTACTCAGGGGGGGTTCGCTACGAGCAGTACTTC | CASSYSGGVRYEQYF
TRBD1 | once | TRBJ1-2 | TRBV5-6 | TGTGCCAGCAGCCCGCCGGGACAGAGGATTTTCTTCTATGGCTACACCTTC | CASSPPGQRIFFYGYTF
TRBD1 | NA | TRBJ1-1 | TRBV19 | TGTGCCAGTAGTATAGTAGGACAGGTGAACACTGAAGCTTTCTTT | CASSIVGQVNTEAFF
NA | NA | TRBJ2-7 | TRBV30 | TGTGCCTGGAGTGAACAGGGTGGCTACGAGCAGTACTTC | CAWSEQGGYEQYF
TRBD2 | once | TRBJ2-1 | TRBV19 | TGTGCCACGACTATGGCCACTAGCGGGGGCTACAATGAGCAGTTCTTC | CATTMATSGGYNEQFF
NA | NA | TRBJ1-2 | TRBV20-1 | TGCAGTGCTAGCCGGCGGGGTGGCTACACCTTC | CSASRRGGYTF
TRBD1 | NA | TRBJ2-7 | TRBV5-1 | TGCGCCAGCGGTCCGGGACAGGGGGCTAACGAGCAGTACTTC | CASGPGQGANEQYF
NA | NA | TRBJ2-5 | TRBV7-9 | TGTGCCAGCAGCTATAGCCGTCGTCCGAACCCGCAAGAGACCCAGTACTTC | CASSYSRRPNPQETQYF
TRBD1 | few | TRBJ1-5 | TRBV19 | TGTGCCAGTAGTAAGGACAGGGCGGGCAATCAGCCCCAGCATTTT | CASSKDRAGNQPQHF
TRBD2 | NA | TRBJ2-7 | TRBV27 | TGTGCCACCATAGCGGGGGGTTCCTACGAGCAGTACTTC | CATIAGGSYEQYF
TRBD1 | NA | TRBJ2-7 | TRBV18 | TGTGCCAGCTCGAGGACAGGGGTGGACGAGCAGTACTTC | CASSRTGVDEQYF
NA | NA | TRBJ2-3 | TRBV7-2 | TGTGCCAGCAGCTTATTTCCTGCAGATACGCAGTATTTT | CASSLFPADTQYF
NA | NA | TRBJ2-3 | TRBV18 | TGTGCCAGCTCACCACCGGTAGCAGATACGCAGTATTTT | CASSPPVADTQYF
TRBD1 | NA | TRBJ1-4 | TRBV7-9 | TGTGCCAGCAGCCTAAGTACAGGGGGCCCGAATGAAAAACTGTTTTTT | CASSLSTGGPNEKLFF
TRBD1 | NA | TRBJ2-7 | TRBV5-4 | TGTGCCAGCAGCTTGGATCAGGGGGTGGGCTACGAGCAGTACTTC | CASSLDQGVGYEQYF
TRBD1 | NA | TRBJ1-4 | TRBV7-8 | TGTGCCAGCAGCTTGATGACAGGGGGAAATGAAAAACTGTTTTTT | CASSLMTGGNEKLFF
TRBD1 | NA | TRBJ1-1 | TRBV28 | TGTGCCAGCAGTCCCGGGGACAGGGTGGACACTGAAGCTTTCTTT | CASSPGDRVDTEAFF
NA | once | TRBJ2-3 | TRBV14 | TGTGCCAGCAGCCAGCGTAGGGACTCCGGCGTTGATACGCAGTATTTT | CASSQRRDSGVDTQYF
TRBD1 | NA | TRBJ1-4 | TRBV5-4 | TGTGCCAGCAGGCCAGGGGGCTCCACTAATGAAAAACTGTTTTTT | CASRPGGSTNEKLFF
TRBD1 | NA | TRBJ2-1 | TRBV7-6 | TGTGCCAGCAGCTCGACAGGGGGATTGGGAAATGAGCAGTTCTTC | CASSSTGGLGNEQFF
NA | NA | TRBJ1-2 | TRBV5-1 | TGCGCCAGCAGCCGAGAAGGCCAGGCCATCTATGGCTACACCTTC | CASSREGQAIYGYTF
TRBD1 | NA | TRBJ1-1 | TRBV7-2 | TGTGCCAGCAGCCGTAAGGGGGCGAACACTGAAGCTTTCTTT | CASSRKGANTEAFF
NA | NA | TRBJ1-1 | TRBV9 | TGTGCCAGCAGCGTAGTCACGGGGGGGGCAAGGGTGAACACTGAAGCTTTCTTT | CASSVVTGGARVNTEAFF
NA | NA | TRBJ1-1 | TRBV28 | TGTGCCAGCAGTCTTAGGGCAGGGGCATCCCGAATGGCTGAAGCTTTCTTT | CASSLRAGASRMAEAFF
TRBD1 | once | TRBJ1-1 | TRBV5-1 | TGCGCCAGCGGGGACAGAAACACTGAAGCTTTCTTT | CASGDRNTEAFF
TRBD1 | NA | TRBJ2-1 | TRBV30 | TGTGCCTGGGGAACCGGGACAGGGGGGTACAATGAGCAGTTCTTC | CAWGTGTGGYNEQFF
TRBD1 | NA | TRBJ1-2 | TRBV11-1 | TGTGCCAGCAGCTTAGGGACAGGCGACACCAACTATGGCTACACCTTC | CASSLGTGDTNYGYTF
NA | NA | TRBJ1-1 | TRBV6-2/TRBV6-3 | TGTGCCAGCAGTTTGGCAGGGGCGGACACTGAAGCTTTCTTT | CASSLAGADTEAFF
NA | NA | TRBJ1-1 | TRBV4-1 | TGCGCCAGCAGCCAAGTCCAGGGTCGGACTGAAGCTTTCTTT | CASSQVQGRTEAFF
TRBD1 | NA | TRBJ1-2 | TRBV5-1 | TGCGCCAGCACCGGGACAGGAGAGGGCTACACCTTC | CASTGTGEGYTF
NA | NA | TRBJ2-3 | TRBV29-1 | TGCAGCGTTGATTCCCAGACAGATACGCAGTATTTT | CSVDSQTDTQYF
NA | NA | TRBJ1-5 | TRBV5-4 | TGTGCCAGCAGCTTGGCAGGGGTACAGCCCCAGCATTTT | CASSLAGVQPQHF
TRBD1 | NA | TRBJ1-3 | TRBV5-1 | TGCGCCAGCAGCGAAGGGACAGGGGGAAACACCATATATTTT | CASSEGTGGNTIYF
TRBD2 | NA | TRBJ2-3 | TRBV5-5 | TGTGCCAGCAGCTTGGTGCCTAGCGGATCAGATACGCAGTATTTT | CASSLVPSGSDTQYF
TRBD1 | NA | TRBJ2-7 | TRBV27 | TGTGCCAGCAGTCCCAGGGACAGGCCAACCTACGAGCAGTACTTC | CASSPRDRPTYEQYF
TRBD2 | NA | TRBJ2-2 | TRBV5-6 | TGTGCCAGCAGCTTGATAGGTTTGAGCGGGGACACCGGGGAGCTGTTTTTT | CASSLIGLSGDTGELFF
TRBD1 | NA | TRBJ1-6 | TRBV15 | TGTGCCACCAGCAGAGAACAGGGGGGAAGGATCTATAATTCACCCCTCCACTTT | CATSREQGGRIYNSPLHF
TRBD1 | NA | TRBJ2-7 | TRBV30 | TGTGCCTGGAGTCGGGGACAGGGGGCGAGTGAGCAGTACTTC | CAWSRGQGASEQYF
NA | NA | TRBJ2-3 | TRBV6-5 | TGTGCCAGCAGTTTCACGCCAGGGGAAGGGTGGGATACGCAGTATTTT | CASSFTPGEGWDTQYF